Included here is one T cell receptor beta chain sequence, with context. Using immunoSEQ multiplex PCR, the repertoire was profiled, and TCRdb retains in-frame clones only, with some absent. The profile shows more than 65,000 clones, roughly 94% of them singletons. This entry belongs to a study of technical replicates of blood from several donors. V lost 0 bases and J 7 bases, leaving 10 bases between the germline ends. Germline V gives CDR1 MNHEY, CDR2 SVGAGI. This CDR3 is 14 amino acids long. The specimen was T cells isolated from PBMCs. This clonotype originated in a human donor in good health. The chain combines TRBV6-5 with TRBJ1-5; D unresolved. CDR3 bases: TGTGCCAGCAGTTACTCGACGGGGAACCAGCCCCAGCATTTT. It translates to CASSYSTGNQPQHF.